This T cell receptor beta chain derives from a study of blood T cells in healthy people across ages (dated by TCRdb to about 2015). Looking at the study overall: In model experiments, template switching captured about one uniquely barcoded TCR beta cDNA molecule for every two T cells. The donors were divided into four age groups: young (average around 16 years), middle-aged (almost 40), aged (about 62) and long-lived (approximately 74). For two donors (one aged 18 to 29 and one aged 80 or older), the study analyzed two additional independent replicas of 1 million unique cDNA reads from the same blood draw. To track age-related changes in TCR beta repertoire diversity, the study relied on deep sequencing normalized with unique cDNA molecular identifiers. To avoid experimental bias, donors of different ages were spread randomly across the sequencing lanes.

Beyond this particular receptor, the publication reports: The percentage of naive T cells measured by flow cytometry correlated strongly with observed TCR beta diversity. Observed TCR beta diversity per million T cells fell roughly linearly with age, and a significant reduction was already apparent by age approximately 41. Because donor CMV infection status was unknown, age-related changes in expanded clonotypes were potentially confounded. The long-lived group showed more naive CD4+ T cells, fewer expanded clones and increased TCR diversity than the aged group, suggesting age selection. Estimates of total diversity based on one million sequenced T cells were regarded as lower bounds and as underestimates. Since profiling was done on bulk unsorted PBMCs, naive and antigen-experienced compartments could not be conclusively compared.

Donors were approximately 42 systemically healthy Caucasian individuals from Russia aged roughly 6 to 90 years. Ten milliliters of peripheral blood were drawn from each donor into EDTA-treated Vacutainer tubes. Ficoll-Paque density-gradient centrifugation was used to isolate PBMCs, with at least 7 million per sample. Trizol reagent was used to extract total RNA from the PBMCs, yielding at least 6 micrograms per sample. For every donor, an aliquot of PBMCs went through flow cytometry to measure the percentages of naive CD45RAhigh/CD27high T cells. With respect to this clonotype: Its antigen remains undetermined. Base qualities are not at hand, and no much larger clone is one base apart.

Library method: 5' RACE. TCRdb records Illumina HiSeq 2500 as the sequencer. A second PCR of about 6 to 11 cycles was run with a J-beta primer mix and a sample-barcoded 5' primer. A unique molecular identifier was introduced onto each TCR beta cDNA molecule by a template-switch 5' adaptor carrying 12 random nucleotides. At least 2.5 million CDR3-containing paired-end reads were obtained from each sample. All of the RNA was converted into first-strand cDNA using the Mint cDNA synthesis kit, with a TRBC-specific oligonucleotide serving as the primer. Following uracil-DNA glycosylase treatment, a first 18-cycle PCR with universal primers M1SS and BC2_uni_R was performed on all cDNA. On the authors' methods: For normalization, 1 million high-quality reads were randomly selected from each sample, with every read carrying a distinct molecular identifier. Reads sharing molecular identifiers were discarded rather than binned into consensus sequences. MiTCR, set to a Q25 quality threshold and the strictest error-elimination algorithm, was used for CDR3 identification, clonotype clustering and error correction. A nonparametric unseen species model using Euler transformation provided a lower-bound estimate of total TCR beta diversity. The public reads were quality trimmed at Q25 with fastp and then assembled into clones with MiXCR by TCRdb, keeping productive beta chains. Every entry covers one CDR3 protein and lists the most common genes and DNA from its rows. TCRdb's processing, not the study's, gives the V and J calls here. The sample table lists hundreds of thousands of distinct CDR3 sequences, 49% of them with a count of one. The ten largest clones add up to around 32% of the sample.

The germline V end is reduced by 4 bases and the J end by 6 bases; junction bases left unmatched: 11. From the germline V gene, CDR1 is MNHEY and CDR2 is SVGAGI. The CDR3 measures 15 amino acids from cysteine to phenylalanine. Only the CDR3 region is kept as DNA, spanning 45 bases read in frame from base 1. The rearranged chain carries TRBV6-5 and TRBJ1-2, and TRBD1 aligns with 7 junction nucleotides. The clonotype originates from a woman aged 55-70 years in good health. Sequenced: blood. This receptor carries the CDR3 CASSSDRISPHGYTF. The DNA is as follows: TGTGCCAGCAGTTCGGACAGGATTAGCCCCCATGGCTACACCTTC.